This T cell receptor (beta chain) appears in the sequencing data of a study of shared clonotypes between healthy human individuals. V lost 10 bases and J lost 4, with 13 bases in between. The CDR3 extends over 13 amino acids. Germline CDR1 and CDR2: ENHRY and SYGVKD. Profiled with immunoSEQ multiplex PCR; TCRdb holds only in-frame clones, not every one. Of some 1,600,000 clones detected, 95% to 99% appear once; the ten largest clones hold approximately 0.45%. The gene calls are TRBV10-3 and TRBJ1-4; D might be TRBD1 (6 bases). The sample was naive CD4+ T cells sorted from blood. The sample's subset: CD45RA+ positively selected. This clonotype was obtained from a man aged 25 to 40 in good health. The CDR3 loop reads CATRQGLNEKLFF. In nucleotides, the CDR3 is TGTGCCACCAGGCAGGGGCTTAATGAAAAACTGTTTTTT.